This paragraph reports one T cell receptor beta chain. Its antigen is unidentified. The data were taken from a study of response to subunit inactivated influenza vaccine. Broader study findings: Each seasonal flu vaccination may recruit only limited new T cells, authors suggested.

Deletions cut 3 bases from V and 1 base from J, with 13 bases between. Germline V CDR1 and CDR2: SGHDT, YYEEEE. CDR3 length: 16 amino acids. MiXCR was run by TCRdb on the RT-PCR reads, yielding one entry per CDR3 protein. This sample has 150,000 to 200,000 distinct CDR3 sequences, with approximately 11% found just once. The V and J genes are TRBV5-6 and TRBJ2-2; TRBD1 or TRBD2 may be the D gene (5 bases each). This sample comprised non-naive T cells sorted from PBMCs, obtained around seven weeks after vaccination. This TCR came from a man aged 50-59 years who received an inactivated influenza vaccine. The CDR3 spells CASSYPGRMNTGELFF. For the CDR3, the DNA is TGTGCCAGCAGCTATCCGGGACGGATGAACACCGGGGAGCTGTTTTTT.